The sequence of this T cell receptor (beta chain) was determined in a study of blood T cell repertoires in COVID-19. Study-level information: Samples of COVID-19 (acute and convalescent) were obtained from the United States, Italy and Spain. The analysed material was cDNA or gDNA that came from T cells, B-cell-depleted T cells, or PBMCs.

CDR3 length equals 11 residues. Deletions cut 6 bases from V and 2 bases from J, with 4 bases between. Per germline, CDR1 MNHNY and CDR2 SVGAGI (reference sequence). Methods used by the authors: How many nucleated cells were present was estimated from reference gene primer amplification. TCRdb's copy holds only in-frame clones and misses some; the assay was immunoSEQ multiplex PCR. That table furnishes V, J and clone size, whereas the DNA furnished D and trimming. This sample yields around 100,000 clones, of which 75% to 90% are seen a single time; 20% to 30% belongs to the top ten. This sequence originates from a man in his 60s with acute or convalescent COVID-19. The chain links TRBV6-6 to TRBJ1-2; no definite D call. The specimen sequenced was peripheral blood. This CDR3 reads CASSPNYGYTF. DNA of the CDR3: TGTGCCAGCAGCCCGAACTATGGCTACACCTTC.